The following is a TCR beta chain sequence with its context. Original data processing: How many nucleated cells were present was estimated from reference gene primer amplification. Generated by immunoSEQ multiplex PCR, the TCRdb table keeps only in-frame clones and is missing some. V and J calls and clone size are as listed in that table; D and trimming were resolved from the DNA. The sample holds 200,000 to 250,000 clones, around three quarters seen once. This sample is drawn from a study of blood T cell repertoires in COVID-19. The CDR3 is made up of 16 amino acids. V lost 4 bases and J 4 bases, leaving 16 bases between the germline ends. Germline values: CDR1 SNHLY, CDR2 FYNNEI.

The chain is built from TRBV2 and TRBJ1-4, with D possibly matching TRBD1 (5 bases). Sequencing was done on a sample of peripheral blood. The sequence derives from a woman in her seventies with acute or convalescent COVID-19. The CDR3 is CASSGGGAELNEKLFF. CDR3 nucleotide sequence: TGTGCCAGCAGTGGGGGTGGGGCAGAGCTTAATGAAAAACTGTTTTTT.